This record covers a single T cell receptor (beta chain). This clonotype was counted many times. It lacks a known antigen. The record has no base qualities; no much larger clone is one base away. Trimming removed 5 bases from V and 5 bases from J; the gene matches leave 8 bases unexplained. From a lookup of the germline V gene (reference sequence), CDR1 and CDR2 are DFQATT and SNEGSKA. The CDR3 starts with the cysteine, ends with the phenylalanine, and has 13 residues. The retained sequence is limited to the CDR3, 39 bases, with the frame set at the first base. Amplification of TCR beta CDR3 regions was carried out from RNA transcripts. A first-round RT-PCR of the TCR CDR3 used the HTBI primer set with the Qiagen OneStep RT-PCR kit. Libraries were constructed in a second round of multiplex PCR, after which size selection and purification were performed. Sequencing of the libraries was done on an Illumina HiSeq2000 using paired-end 100 bp reads. For the original study's pipeline: Raw data were processed with SOAPnuke, discarding reads with adapters, uncalled bases, mean Phred below 15, or no exact constant-primer or identifier match. COPE v1.2.5 was used to merge high-quality paired reads, and clonotypes were defined as unique nucleotide sequences. Clonotypes were aligned to IMGT TRBV, TRBD and TRBJ reference segments using MiTCR v1.1. The analysis was restricted to V-J combinations with a frequency above 0.0001, which together covered about 99% of the repertoires. The TCS score was defined as F50 (clonal expansion) divided by E x V (chaos), with BLOSUM62-based TCRdist calculated between CDR3 peptides within each V-J. Welch's t-statistics and random forest reduced 500 to 650 V-J features to about 12, which were used in a naive Bayes classifier (R e1071). Through fastp at Q25 and MiXCR, TCRdb rebuilt clones from the public reads, retaining in-frame beta chains. Rows merge per CDR3 protein into single entries with the most common DNA and genes. TCRdb's processing, not the authors', yielded these V and J calls. For this sample there are 300,000 to 400,000 distinct CDR3 sequences; roughly 14% appear just once. The ten top clones hold about 19% of the sample.

In the ophthalmopathy patients, disease was moderately to severely active, with a Clinical Activity Score of 3 or more, a NOSPECS grade of 4 or more, and a duration of less than 3 months. The study excluded patients with uncontrolled infections, other autoimmune diseases, pregnancy or lactation. Diagnoses relied on clinical symptoms, serum thyroxine and TRAb, thyroid ultrasound and orbital computed tomography. Ficoll-Paque density gradient centrifugation was used to isolate PBMCs from under 11 ml of fresh peripheral blood. Trizol reagent was used to extract total RNA, and RNA quality was then checked on an Agilent 2100 Bioanalyzer. This sample was taken from a study of T cells in Graves' hyperthyroidism and ophthalmopathy (dated by TCRdb to the late 2010s). About the investigation overall: Peripheral blood was collected at initial diagnosis, before any treatment. After sampling, hyperthyroidism patients received methimazole starting at 30 mg daily, and ophthalmopathy patients received high-dose intravenous methylprednisolone. In about 6 Graves' hyperthyroidism patients, the study also compared T-cell repertoires from thyroid tissue with T-cell repertoires from blood. TCR Vbeta CDR3 sequencing of 120 to 150 peripheral blood samples (roughly 43 ophthalmopathy, about 74 hyperthyroidism and around 17 progressor patients) is reported in the paper. A discovery cohort of about a hundred patients, 43 with Graves' ophthalmopathy and approximately 57 with stable Graves' hyperthyroidism, was used to find distinguishing TCR V-J signatures. An independent validation cohort of under 20 hyperthyroidism patients and 17 patients who later progressed to ophthalmopathy tested prospective prediction of ophthalmopathy. The 100 discovery patients were randomly split 7:3 into training and test sets. Paper-wide results and their limitations: Most expanded thyroid clonotypes (frequency above 0.001) were also found in blood, which suggests that blood repertoires may mirror thyroid immune responses. In validation, progression to ophthalmopathy was predicted by the model with more than 65% sensitivity and 72% to 85% specificity, a median of 6.5 months before onset. A model built on a 13 V-J signature distinguished ophthalmopathy from stable hyperthyroidism, reaching around 88% sensitivity and under 84% specificity in cross-validation and 80%/75% in testing. No statistical method was used to fix the sample size in advance, and group allocation was not hidden from the investigators.

The sequence joins TRBV20-1 to TRBJ2-5; 7 nucleotides in the junction match TRBD1. The receptor comes from a woman in her twenties or thirties with Graves' ophthalmopathy. The sample was blood. The CDR3 loop reads CSAPDRERETQYF. The bases are TGCAGTGCTCCTGACAGGGAACGGGAGACCCAGTACTTC.